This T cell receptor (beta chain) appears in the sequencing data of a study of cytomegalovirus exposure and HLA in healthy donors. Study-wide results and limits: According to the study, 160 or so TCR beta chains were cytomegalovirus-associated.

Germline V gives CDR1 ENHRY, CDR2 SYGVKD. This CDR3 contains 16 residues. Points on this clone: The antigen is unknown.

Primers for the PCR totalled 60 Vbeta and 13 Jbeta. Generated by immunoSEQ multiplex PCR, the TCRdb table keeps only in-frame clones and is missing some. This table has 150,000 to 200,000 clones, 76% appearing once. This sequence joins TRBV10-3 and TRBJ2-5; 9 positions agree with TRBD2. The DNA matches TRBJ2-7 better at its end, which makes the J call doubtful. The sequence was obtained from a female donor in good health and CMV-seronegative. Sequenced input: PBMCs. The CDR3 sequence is CAIRTGGAGGAYEQYF. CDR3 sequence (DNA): TGTGCCATCAGGACTGGGGGGGCGGGAGGGGCCTACGAGCAGTACTTC.